This T cell receptor beta chain appears in the sequencing data of a study of control samples from healthy donors and cancer patients (dated by TCRdb to about 2020). For this clone: Its antigen remains undetermined. No much larger clone is present one base from it, and per-base qualities are unavailable.

The library relied on the immunoSEQ multiplex PCR assay. The clones in this table, taken by TCRdb from immuneACCESS, are in-frame only. Not every clone is retained; where verified, under half of the shortfall comes from an unresolved V gene, and the cause of the rest is unknown. The sample has some 160,000 clones on record, under 90% of them singletons. The top ten constitute over 4% of the sample. Cut back by 0 bases and 0 bases, the V and J ends lie 12 bases apart. The CDR3 measures 17 amino acids from cysteine to phenylalanine. Here the CDR3 DNA is all that survives: 51 bases in frame from base 1. Via the germline V gene, CDR1 is MNHEY and CDR2 SVGEGT.

This receptor was identified in a man aged 25-45 years in good health. The chain joins TRBV6-2 or TRBV6-3 to TRBJ1-5, with the D gene call left open. Source material: blood. Here is the DNA: TGTGCCAGCAGTTACTCGATTGGGCTCCCTAGCAATCAGCCCCAGCATTTT. This sequence encodes CASSYSIGLPSNQPQHF.